One and the same sample provided the 7 T cell receptor beta chains below, sequenced in a study of technical replicates of blood from a handful of donors. Assay: immunoSEQ multiplex PCR; the TCRdb copy retains only in-frame clones and omits some. The repertoire holds under 70,000 clones, with about 86% as singletons. Sequenced input: PBMCs. These receptors were taken from a human donor in good health. Some clones in this sample may be carry-over from other donors' samples.

The V and J genes are TRBV7-2 and TRBJ2-4; 7 bases match TRBD2. J was trimmed by 0 bases and V by 4 bases; bases with no gene match: 12. This CDR3 is 18 amino acids long. From germline, CDR1 is SGHTA and CDR2 FQGNSA. CDR3 DNA: TGTGCCAGCAGCTCCCCGAACCTAGCGGCACTAGCCAAAAACATTCAGTACTTC. Its translation: CASSSPNLAALAKNIQYF.

The chain is built from TRBV18 and TRBJ1-1, with D unresolved. CDR3 length equals 14 residues. V was pared by 2 bases and J by 1 base, with 8 bases between. CDR1 is KGHSH, CDR2 LQKENI, per germline. The CDR3 sequence: CASSPWRENTEAFF. CDR3 sequence (DNA): TGTGCCAGCTCACCATGGCGGGAGAACACTGAAGCTTTCTTT.

The genes are TRBV2 and TRBJ1-2; no reliable D call. The CDR3 has 13 residues. The V end lost 2 bases, the J end lost 1 base, and 5 bases lay between the germline ends. Germline V gene sequence: CDR1 SNHLY, CDR2 FYNNEI. The CDR3 DNA follows: TGTGCCAGCAGTGAACAGGTTAACTATGGCTACACCTTC. Its protein is CASSEQVNYGYTF.

The chain couples TRBV7-2 to TRBJ2-3, with 8 bases lining up with TRBD1. V lost 5 bases to trimming and J lost 5 bases; unmatched junction nucleotides: 3. The CDR3 runs 13 residues. Germline V gives CDR1 SGHTA, CDR2 FQGNSA. The CDR3: CASSRDRGDTQYF. The DNA of the CDR3 is TGTGCCAGCAGCCGAGACAGGGGAGATACGCAGTATTTT.

The gene calls are TRBV13 and TRBJ1-2; 9 bases line up with TRBD1. The CDR3 consists of 15 residues. Germline V CDR1 and CDR2: PRHDT, FYEKMQ (reference sequence). Unmatched junction bases numbered 7, after V lost 4 bases and J lost 4 bases. Here the CDR3 reads CASSSGQGIFYGYTF. Written as DNA, the CDR3 is TGTGCCAGCAGCTCGGGACAGGGAATTTTCTATGGCTACACCTTC.

CDR3 in DNA: TGTGCCAGCAGCCGATTTGGACAGGGGGCCTACGAGCAGTACTTC. It codes for CASSRFGQGAYEQYF. The chain couples TRBV9 to TRBJ2-7; TRBD1 aligns across 10 bases. V shed 4 bases and J 2 bases; nucleotides not matched to a gene: 6. The CDR3 totals 15 residues. Germline V gene data show CDR1 as SGDLS and CDR2 as YYNGEE. Based on the CDR3 plus reference TRBV9 and TRBJ2-7, the full variable domain is DSGVTQTPKHLITATGQRVTLRCSPRSGDLSVYWYQQSLDQGLQFLIQYYNGEERAKGNILERFSAQQFPDLHSELNLSSLELGDSALYFCASSRFGQGAYEQYFGPGTRLTVT.

The V call is TRBV5-1, the J call TRBJ1-2; D perhaps matches TRBD1 (5 bases). V lost 0 bases and J lost 4, with 16 bases in between. The CDR3 is 16 residues long. Per the germline V gene, CDR1 is SGHRS and CDR2 is YFSETQ. The CDR3 loop is CASSLAKGREVYGYTF. The CDR3 nucleotides read TGCGCCAGCAGCTTGGCCAAGGGCAGGGAAGTCTATGGCTACACCTTC.